This T cell receptor (beta chain) was profiled in a study of shared clonotypes between healthy human individuals. Across the whole study: Donors were a couple of women and a few men aged 18 to 49.

Using immunoSEQ multiplex PCR, the repertoire was profiled, and TCRdb retains in-frame clones only, with some absent. The sample consists of some 700,000 clones, roughly 87% of them appearing once. This CDR3 contains 14 residues. V was pared by 5 bases and J by 7 bases, with 16 bases between. Germline loops: CDR1 SGHVS, CDR2 FQNEAQ. The source is a man between 18 and 29 years old in good health. Some clones in this sample may be carry-over from other donors' samples. The sample was memory CD8+ T cells from PBMCs. The sample's subset: CD45RO+ cells pooled with CCR7-negative TemRA cells. The V call is TRBV7-8, the J call TRBJ2-3; weak D call: TRBD2 (5 bases). The CDR3 loop is CASSDRPRENTQYF. The CDR3 DNA reads as TGTGCCAGCAGCGACCGGCCGAGGGAAAATACGCAGTATTTT.